The T cell receptor (beta chain) described here comes from a study of T cell repertoires in cytomegalovirus infection. Worth noting for this clonotype: The antigen remains unidentified.

TCRdb used MiXCR to reprocess the reads, holding one entry per CDR3 protein. The data hold around 750,000 distinct CDR3 sequences, with approximately 32% observed a single time. The V end lost 5 bases, the J end lost 4 bases, and 13 bases lay between the germline ends. CDR1 is PRHDT, CDR2 FYEKMQ, per germline (reference sequence). CDR3 size: 14 residues. The receptor was derived from a human donor in good health (CMV status not recorded). Some clones in this sample may be carry-over from other donors' samples. The chain uses TRBV13 and TRBJ2-3; D may be TRBD2 (6 bases). The specimen was cultured CD8+ T cells from PBMCs, collected from culture after CMV antigen stimulation. CDR3 amino acids: CASSPPASADTQYF. CDR3 sequence (DNA): TGTGCCAGCAGCCCTCCCGCTAGCGCAGATACGCAGTATTTT.